The TCR beta chain described here comes from a study of regulatory T cells in long-lasting Graves disease. Overall study results and limits: Persistent patients shared more public clonotypes (about 2,700) than newly diagnosed patients (966). Persistent disease favored TRBV28, TRBJ1-2 and TRBJ2-5.

CDR3 regions were amplified by Arm-PCR using iRepertoire HTBI primers to build TCR beta libraries. TCRdb re-derived calls from the multiplex PCR reads in MiXCR, one entry per CDR3 protein. The sample comprises 350,000 to 450,000 distinct CDR3 sequences, less than 25% of which are singletons, and under 25% rests with the top ten. On this clonotype itself: Its target is unknown.

Time point here: persistent/refractory GD, antithyroid drugs over 5 years with positive TRAb. The TCR library used RNA extracted from PBMCs. This CDR3 has 15 residues. The germline V gene encodes CDR1 SGHDN and CDR2 FVKESK. The junction had 4 bases not matched to a gene; V was cut back by 6 bases and J by 0 bases. The gene calls are TRBV14 and TRBJ2-2, with TRBD1 matching over 7 bases. The sequenced sample was peripheral blood mononuclear cells (PBMCs), obtained when the disease was refractory, from a patient treated with antithyroid drugs. The source is a female donor with Graves disease. The CDR3 DNA sequence: TGTGCCAGCAGTAATACAGGGGCGAACACCGGGGAGCTGTTTTTT. It yields the protein CASSNTGANTGELFF.